These T cell receptor beta chains were read from a single sample in a study of regulatory T cells in long-lasting Graves disease. TCRdb redid the calling of the multiplex PCR reads with MiXCR, one entry per CDR3 protein. This sample has about 220,000 distinct CDR3 sequences; 15% to 20% occur once, and the top ten carry 10% to 15%. Separately, the same data were catalogued under a study of T cells in Graves' hyperthyroidism and ophthalmopathy.

The sequencing here drew on peripheral blood mononuclear cells (PBMCs), taken at new diagnosis, from a patient treated with antithyroid drugs. The receptor source for this set is a woman aged 25 to 39 with Graves disease. CDR3s include the opening cysteine and the closing phenylalanine or tryptophan. The D gene is left open where the match is weak. Size is omitted from some rows. Given values are once, few, many or a class for expanded clones.

j_call	v_call	d_call	clone_size	cdr3_aa	cdr3_nt
TRBJ2-1	TRBV4-1	TRBD2	many	CASSQVGLADYGEQFF	TGCGCCAGCAGCCAAGTGGGACTAGCGGATTATGGCGAGCAGTTCTTC
TRBJ1-3	TRBV4-2	NA	NA	CASSQGRASGNTIYF	TGTGCCAGCAGCCAAGGGCGGGCCTCTGGAAACACCATATATTTT
TRBJ1-2	TRBV29-1	NA	NA	CSVEKKGHNYGYTF	TGCAGCGTTGAGAAAAAAGGACATAACTATGGCTACACCTTC
TRBJ1-5	TRBV28	NA	many	CASRTGTPYSNQPQHF	TGTGCCAGCAGAACAGGGACCCCCTATAGCAATCAGCCCCAGCATTTT
TRBJ1-6	TRBV2	NA	many	CASSEAVGGRSPLHF	TGTGCCAGCAGTGAAGCGGTGGGCGGGCGTTCACCCCTCCACTTT
TRBJ2-3	TRBV20-1	TRBD2	many	CSARLLAGRRDTQYF	TGCAGTGCTAGACTCCTAGCGGGAAGGAGGGATACGCAGTATTTT
TRBJ1-2	TRBV28	NA	many	CASSFGWKGTNYGYTF	TGTGCCAGCAGTTTCGGGTGGAAAGGGACTAACTATGGCTACACCTTC
TRBJ1-2	TRBV3-1	TRBD1	many	CASFGTGPYGYTF	TGTGCCAGTTTTGGGACAGGGCCCTATGGCTACACCTTC
TRBJ2-7	TRBV18	NA	many	CASSPPSGSEQYF	TGTGCCAGCTCACCACCGTCCGGGAGCGAGCAGTACTTC
TRBJ1-5	TRBV2	TRBD1	many	CASREQGQGDYQPQHF	TGTGCCAGCAGGGAACAGGGACAGGGAGATTATCAGCCCCAGCATTTT
TRBJ2-3	TRBV20-1	TRBD1	many	CSARDWTGANTDTQYF	TGCAGTGCTAGAGATTGGACAGGGGCTAACACAGATACGCAGTATTTT
TRBJ1-2	TRBV15	NA	few	CATSRARGGFSGYTF	TGTGCCACCAGCAGAGCTAGGGGCGGGTTTAGTGGCTACACCTTC
TRBJ1-5	TRBV12-3/TRBV12-4	NA	NA	CASSLGPGYSNQPQHF	TGTGCCAGCAGTTTAGGGCCAGGGTATAGCAATCAGCCCCAGCATTTT
TRBJ2-1	TRBV25-1	TRBD1	NA	CASSDWTGGAGYNEQFF	TGTGCCAGCAGTGACTGGACAGGGGGCGCGGGATACAATGAGCAGTTCTTC
TRBJ1-5	TRBV4-2	NA	many	CASSQVGAPQPQHF	TGTGCCAGCAGCCAAGTAGGGGCGCCCCAGCCCCAGCATTTT
TRBJ1-5	TRBV19	NA	NA	CASSIATENQPQHF	TGTGCCAGTAGTATAGCGACCGAAAATCAGCCCCAGCATTTT
TRBJ1-2	TRBV3-1	TRBD1	many	CASSQEGTGGAGGYTF	TGTGCCAGCAGCCAAGAAGGCACAGGGGGCGCAGGGGGCTACACCTTC
TRBJ1-2	TRBV29-1	TRBD1	many	CSVSNPGQGFGYTF	TGCAGCGTGAGCAATCCGGGACAGGGGTTTGGCTACACCTTC
TRBJ1-4	TRBV19	TRBD1	many	CASRDSGTGFKLFF	TGTGCCAGTCGCGATTCCGGGACAGGGTTTAAACTGTTTTTT
TRBJ2-1	TRBV12-3/TRBV12-4	NA	many	CASSYRSPGSLRGNEQFF	TGTGCCAGCAGTTATCGATCCCCCGGGTCATTACGGGGGAATGAGCAGTTCTTC
TRBJ1-1	TRBV6-1	TRBD1	many	CARVGRQGPNTEAFF	TGTGCCAGGGTGGGCCGACAGGGCCCAAACACTGAAGCTTTCTTT
TRBJ2-7	TRBV27	NA	many	CASSSFGRGEQYF	TGTGCCAGCAGTTCGTTTGGACGAGGCGAGCAGTACTTC
TRBJ1-2	TRBV19	NA	many	CASTVAGGRPGGYTF	TGTGCCAGTACGGTTGCTGGGGGGCGCCCCGGGGGCTACACCTTC
TRBJ2-7	TRBV5-5	TRBD1	NA	CASSLVRSGTGAYEQYF	TGTGCCAGCAGCTTGGTCCGATCAGGGACAGGGGCCTACGAGCAGTACTTC
TRBJ2-1	TRBV13	NA	NA	CASSPGGWKQFF	TGTGCCTCCTCTCCGGGGGGCTGGAAGCAGTTCTTC
TRBJ1-2	TRBV6-1	NA	many	CASSEPPGNNYGYTF	TGTGCCAGCAGTGAACCTCCCGGGAACAACTATGGCTACACCTTC
TRBJ2-5	TRBV3-1	NA	many	CASSQEAPGLGAQYF	TGTGCCAGCAGCCAAGAAGCGCCCGGGCTCGGGGCCCAGTACTTC
TRBJ1-5	TRBV20-1	NA	NA	CSALYGSNQPQHF	TGCAGTGCTCTGTATGGGAGCAATCAGCCCCAGCATTTT
TRBJ2-7	TRBV12-3/TRBV12-4	NA	NA	CASSPQVPSYEQYF	TGTGCCAGCAGTCCGCAGGTACCCTCCTACGAGCAGTACTTC
TRBJ1-1	TRBV19	TRBD1	many	CASSRGQASEAFF	TGTGCCAGTAGTCGTGGACAGGCGTCTGAAGCTTTCTTT
TRBJ1-1	TRBV19	NA	many	CASSIDSAGSEAFF	TGTGCCAGTAGTATAGACTCGGCAGGCTCAGAAGCTTTCTTT
TRBJ2-7	TRBV27	NA	NA	CASSFDAGYYEQYF	TGTGCCAGCAGTTTCGACGCAGGTTACTACGAGCAGTACTTC
TRBJ1-1	TRBV5-1	TRBD1	few	CASSLPSGQLNTEAFF	TGCGCCAGCAGCCTGCCTTCGGGACAGCTGAACACTGAAGCTTTCTTT
TRBJ2-4	TRBV2	NA	NA	CASSAQSKNIQYF	TGTGCCAGCAGTGCTCAGTCCAAAAACATTCAGTACTTC
TRBJ1-5	TRBV6-1	NA	many	CASILDSNNQPQHF	TGTGCCAGCATCTTAGACAGCAACAATCAGCCCCAGCATTTT
TRBJ1-5	TRBV12-3/TRBV12-4	TRBD1	many	CASSLQGGQPQHF	TGTGCCAGCAGTTTGCAGGGGGGGCAGCCCCAGCATTTT
TRBJ2-7	TRBV11-2	NA	many	CASSSDTHYEQYF	TGTGCCAGCAGCTCGGACACCCACTACGAGCAGTACTTC
TRBJ2-1	TRBV30	TRBD2	many	CAWSVKASGGANEQFF	TGTGCCTGGAGTGTAAAGGCTAGCGGGGGGGCCAATGAGCAGTTCTTC
TRBJ2-4	TRBV7-2	NA	few	CASSLGTTPSAVNWLAKNIQYF	TGTGCCAGCAGCTTAGGAACTACGCCTAGCGCTGTAAATTGGCTGGCCAAAAACATTCAGTACTTC
TRBJ2-7	TRBV6-1	TRBD2	many	CASSPTEAGAYEQYF	TGTGCCAGCAGTCCTACGGAAGCGGGGGCCTACGAGCAGTACTTC
TRBJ2-5	TRBV2	NA	many	CASSTRRRHQETQYF	TGTGCCAGCAGTACCCGCCGTAGACACCAAGAGACCCAGTACTTC
TRBJ1-2	TRBV18	NA	many	CASSPLPHTVGYYGYTF	TGTGCCAGCTCACCCCTCCCGCACACAGTGGGGTACTATGGCTACACCTTC
TRBJ1-1	TRBV4-1	TRBD1	NA	CASSRPGGFDTEAFF	TGCGCCAGCAGCCGGCCAGGGGGCTTTGACACTGAAGCTTTCTTT
TRBJ1-2	TRBV5-1	TRBD1	many	CASMKGGVDYGYTF	TGCGCCAGCATGAAAGGGGGCGTAGACTATGGCTACACCTTC
TRBJ1-5	TRBV20-1	TRBD1	many	CSARVGTGGRAAPVGTQHF	TGCAGTGCTAGAGTAGGAACAGGGGGCAGGGCAGCCCCAGTGGGGACCCAGCATTTT
TRBJ1-4	TRBV3-1	TRBD1	NA	CASSPLGQGDEKLFF	TGTGCCAGCAGCCCCCTTGGACAGGGGGATGAAAAACTGTTTTTT
TRBJ2-1	TRBV19	TRBD1	many	CASSPRGGRDLSSYNEQFF	TGTGCCAGTAGCCCTAGAGGGGGCAGGGACCTGAGCTCCTACAATGAGCAGTTCTTC
TRBJ2-7	TRBV7-9	NA	many	CAMGPGGTSSYEQYF	TGTGCCATGGGACCCGGCGGGACCTCATCCTACGAGCAGTACTTC
TRBJ1-4	TRBV2	NA	NA	CASSPRGVLTNEKLFF	TGTGCCAGCAGTCCTAGGGGGGTCCTCACTAATGAAAAACTGTTTTTT
TRBJ1-2	TRBV6-2/TRBV6-3	TRBD1	many	CASSETGGVGYTF	TGTGCCAGCAGTGAGACAGGGGGTGTTGGCTACACCTTC
TRBJ2-1	TRBV15	TRBD2	NA	CATSRGRETYNEQFF	TGTGCCACCAGCAGAGGGCGGGAGACCTACAATGAGCAGTTCTTC
TRBJ1-1	TRBV12-3/TRBV12-4	NA	many	CASSLRVGVGAFF	TGTGCCAGCAGTTTAAGGGTCGGGGTCGGGGCTTTCTTT
TRBJ2-5	TRBV19	NA	few	CASSNLRGRGETQYF	TGTGCCAGTAGTAATTTAAGGGGCCGCGGGGAGACCCAGTACTTC
TRBJ2-5	TRBV11-2	NA	many	CASSRIQETQYF	TGTGCCAGCAGCCGAATCCAAGAGACCCAGTACTTC
TRBJ2-4	TRBV28	NA	many	CASRGGTVAKNIQYF	TGTGCCAGCAGGGGCGGGACAGTAGCCAAAAACATTCAGTACTTC
TRBJ2-7	TRBV4-1	TRBD2	many	CASSQRSSGRHSSYEQYF	TGCGCCAGCAGCCAAAGGTCTAGCGGGAGACACAGCTCCTACGAGCAGTACTTC